Detailed here is one TCR beta chain. Everyone who donated was a healthy Caucasian. This specimen comes from a study of identical twins. V gave up 4 bases and J gave up 4 bases, with 13 bases separating them. CDR3 length: 14 residues. TCRdb reanalysed the 5' RACE reads using MiXCR and keeps one entry per CDR3 protein. The sample consists of about 530,000 distinct CDR3 sequences, 20% to 25% of them appearing once. The same specimen was also included in a second study, on yellow fever vaccine responses in identical twins.

Material: CD4+ T cells sorted from blood. The sequence came from a woman aged 18-30 years in good health. V gene TRBV12-3 or TRBV12-4 combines with J gene TRBJ1-1, with D possibly being TRBD1 (5 bases). The CDR3 here is CASSYSGTVTEAFF. CDR3 nucleotide sequence: TGTGCCAGCAGTTATAGTGGGACGGTCACTGAAGCTTTCTTT.